One T cell receptor (beta chain) is described in this entry. This clone was seen just once. No cognate antigen has been identified for it. No base-level quality is on record; no much larger clone is a single base apart. This record belongs to a study of a mutant IDH1 vaccine in newly diagnosed glioma (dated by TCRdb to 2020 to 2022). In terms of the full investigation: Patients received eight vaccinations in weeks 1, 3, 5, 7, 11, 15, 19 and 23, corresponding to visits V03 through V10. For exploratory analyses, around 23 treated patients had longitudinal TCRB deep sequencing done wherever samples were available. Vaccination was initiated 4-6 weeks after radiotherapy alone, or concurrently with temozolomide cycles in the chemotherapy-containing groups. Prior to enrollment, patients had been given standard therapy consisting of radiotherapy alone, temozolomide alone, or radiochemotherapy with temozolomide, with the combination given to most patients. Peripheral blood was collected at six visits: V03 (baseline), V05, V07, V10, V12 and V13. Of the approximately 30 treated patients, approximately 62% were male and 37.5% were female, and the mean age was around 40 years.

Interpreted using the paper, the time point label stands for: week 5, during vaccination. A 20-mer mutant IDH1 peptide at 300 micrograms in Montanide made up each vaccine dose, which was injected subcutaneously together with topical imiquimod. Newly diagnosed WHO grade 3 or 4 IDH1-mutant astrocytomas showing loss of nuclear ATRX were present in the donors. The samples were drawn from NOA16, a multicentre, single-arm, open-label phase I trial in Germany that tested a mutant IDH1 peptide vaccine in humans for the first time. The DNeasy Blood and Tissue Kit was used to extract genomic DNA from EDTA blood for TCRB sequencing. The library was generated by the immunoSEQ multiplex PCR assay. Rearranged TCR beta chain sequences were amplified with the hsTCRB Kit following the manufacturer's protocol. Sequencing of TCRB libraries was carried out on an Illumina MiSeq. The paper's processing steps were these. Demultiplexing, trimming and gene mapping were performed with the kit vendor's proprietary platform. Held by TCRdb, this immuneACCESS table contains in-frame sequences only and omits some clones. Under half of the omission traces to an unresolved V gene where checked; the cause of the rest is unknown. V and J calls and clone size are given by that table; D and trimming were obtained from the DNA. The sample profile shows 40,000 or so clones; 75% to 90% of them were found once. Clones ranked in the top ten supply approximately 1.5% of the sample.

Here is what the overall study found, with its caveats: Across multiple MHC alleles, vaccine-induced immune responses were seen in about 93% of patients. PBMC samples for TCRB deep sequencing were selected based on availability. It was noted by the authors that analyses of patient blood samples could not be reproduced owing to sample limitations. Pseudoprogression appeared unrelated to alterations in the top peripheral T cell clonotypes detected by TCRB sequencing.

CDR1 and CDR2, looked up from the germline V gene, are MDHEN and SYDVKM. The CDR3 sequence holds 17 residues, the cysteine and phenylalanine included. Solely the CDR3 DNA is kept, with 51 bases framed from the first base. V sheds 3 bases and J sheds 5 bases, leaving 22 bases between their ends. The receptor was derived from a man aged 35-49 years with glioma. The sample here was PBMCs, taken from a glioma patient whose treatment included an IDH1 peptide vaccine. In this chain, TRBV28 is recombined with TRBJ2-5, with TRBD2 perhaps the D gene, on 5 matching bases. The DNA sequence reads TGTGCCAGCAGTTTGGGTCCATGGCAACTAGAGGAGGAGACCCAGTACTTC. The translation is CASSLGPWQLEEETQYF.